This entry lists 15 T cell receptor beta chains sequenced from one sample in a study of T cell responses to AZD1222 COVID-19 vaccine. Sequenced by immunoSEQ multiplex PCR; TCRdb stores in-frame clones only, minus some. This sample has about 180,000 clones; almost 90% occur once, and the top ten carry about 9.9%. Sequenced material: peripheral blood, taken 28 days after the second AZD1222 dose. The receptors here all came from an adult who received the AZD1222 COVID-19 vaccine.

The genes are TRBV5-1 and TRBJ1-1; no clear D. V was trimmed by 2 bases and J by 3 bases, leaving 14 bases between them. This CDR3 spans 15 amino acids. Germline-derived CDR1 and CDR2 are SGHRS and YFSETQ. CDR3 in DNA: TGCGCCAGCAGCTTTGGGTGGAGCGTGGACACTGAAGCTTTCTTT. Its translation is CASSFGWSVDTEAFF.

J is TRBJ1-2 and V is TRBV28; D gene uncertain. Per germline, CDR1 MDHEN and CDR2 SYDVKM. V lost 7 bases and J lost 5, with 11 bases in between. This CDR3 has 12 residues. CDR3 coding DNA: TGTGCCAGCATGGGTTCTGGATATGGCTACACCTTC. This gives the protein CASMGSGYGYTF.

The genes are TRBV7-2 and TRBJ2-2; 9 nucleotides agree with TRBD2. The V gene end was trimmed by 5 bases and the J gene end by 0 bases; junction bases not matched to a gene: 10. The germline CDR1 and CDR2 sequences are SGHTA and FQGNSA. The CDR3 totals 18 residues. CDR3 in amino acids: CASSPHPPSGANTGELFF. CDR3 coding DNA: TGTGCCAGCAGCCCTCACCCACCTAGCGGGGCGAACACCGGGGAGCTGTTTTTT.

The chain carries TRBV5-4 and TRBJ2-1; D is undetermined. Germline loops: CDR1 SGHNT, CDR2 YYREEE (reference sequence). Trimming pared 2 bases from V and 3 bases from J, leaving 12 bases between. This CDR3 comprises 15 residues. CDR3 coding DNA: TGTGCCAGCAGCTTTGCGGTAGATGTCTACAATGAGCAGTTCTTC. Its protein product is CASSFAVDVYNEQFF.

This rearrangement joins TRBV28 to TRBJ2-3; 9 bases are shared with TRBD1. The CDR3 loop spans 15 amino acids. CDR1 and CDR2 from the germline V gene are MDHEN and SYDVKM. The trim removed 2 bases at V and 6 bases at J, leaving 6 bases unmatched. The CDR3 sequence is CASSLPGTGSDTQYF. In nucleotides, the CDR3 is TGTGCCAGCAGTTTACCCGGGACAGGGTCCGATACGCAGTATTTT. The complete variable domain, with remaining parts taken from reference TRBV28 and TRBJ2-3, reads DVKVTQSSRYLVKRTGEKVFLECVQDMDHENMFWYRQDPGLGLRLIYFSYDVKMKEKGDIPEGYSVSREKKERFSLILESASTNQTSMYLCASSLPGTGSDTQYFGPGTRLTVL.

This clone has a single count. The chain employs TRBV3-1 (or the pseudogene TRBV3-2) and TRBJ2-2, with a possible D match to TRBD2 (6 bases). The CDR3 spans 15 residues. The germline V and J ends were trimmed by 0 bases and 6 bases, with 11 bases remaining between them. The germline V gene encodes CDR1 LGHDT and CDR2 YNNKEL (reference sequence). The CDR3 region has the DNA TGTGCCAGCAGCCAAGATTGGGCGGGGTCCGGGGAGCTGTTTTTT. It yields the protein CASSQDWAGSGELFF.

The chain carries TRBV9 and TRBJ2-7, with TRBD2 as a possible D gene (6 bases). Germline V gene lookup returns CDR1 SGDLS and CDR2 YYNGEE. Trimming shortened V by 0 bases and J by 3 bases, and 13 bases separated the two germline ends. The CDR3 contains 15 residues. The CDR3 protein is CASSVDAGLSYEQYF. The CDR3 DNA reads as TGTGCCAGCAGCGTAGATGCGGGACTTAGCTACGAGCAGTACTTC.

The chain combines TRBV15 with TRBJ2-3; no definite D call. V lost 3 bases and J lost 2, with 15 bases in between. Germline CDR1 is LNHNV and CDR2 is YYDKDF (reference sequence). This CDR3 contains 16 residues. CDR3 coding DNA: TGTGCCACCAGCAGCCCCGGGTCTCCCCTCACAGATACGCAGTATTTT. Protein: CATSSPGSPLTDTQYF.

The chain uses TRBV3-1 (or the pseudogene TRBV3-2) and TRBJ1-5, with a weak D call TRBD1 (5 bases). Germline assignment: CDR1 LGHDT and CDR2 YNNKEL (reference sequence). With 4 bases removed from V and 6 bases from J, the gap between germline ends came to 10 bases. The CDR3 runs to 13 residues. Here the CDR3 DNA reads TGTGCCAGCAGCCCCGGTGGGGGTCAGCCCCAGCATTTT. Translation gives CASSPGGGQPQHF.

This chain uses TRBV7-2 with TRBJ1-4; no clear D gene. This CDR3 comprises 14 residues. The ends were cut back, 2 bases at V and 3 bases at J, with 7 bases in the middle. CDR1 is SGHTA and CDR2 is FQGNSA in the germline V gene. CDR3 in amino acids: CASSLPAANEKLFF. The CDR3 bases are TGTGCCAGCAGCTTACCTGCAGCTAATGAAAAACTGTTTTTT.

The rearrangement uses TRBV6-2 or TRBV6-3 and TRBJ1-5; D call uncertain. Trimming left V 0 bases short and J 7 bases short, with 13 bases between. CDR1 is MNHEY and CDR2 is SVGEGT in the germline V gene. The length of the CDR3 is 15 residues. CDR3 region: CASSYSFGELQPQHF. CDR3 nucleotide sequence: TGTGCCAGCAGTTACTCGTTCGGGGAATTGCAGCCCCAGCATTTT.

The chain uses TRBV30 and TRBJ1-6, with a weak D call TRBD1 (5 bases). Trimming stripped 8 bases from V and 4 bases from J, with 12 bases between. The CDR3 length is 13 residues. Germline-derived CDR1 and CDR2 are GTSNPN and SVGIG (reference sequence). CDR3 in amino acids: CAIIDSYNSPLHF. Written as DNA, the CDR3 is TGTGCCATAATAGACAGTTATAATTCACCCCTCCACTTT.

The chain is built from TRBV30 and TRBJ1-4; 8 nucleotides agree with TRBD1. Per germline, CDR1 GTSNPN and CDR2 SVGIG (reference sequence). V was pared by 4 bases and J by 8 bases, with 6 bases of the junction left unmatched. The CDR3 sequence is 13 residues long. For the CDR3, the DNA is TGTGCCTGGAACCCCTACAGGGGGGAAAAACTGTTTTTT. It specifies CAWNPYRGEKLFF.

This rearrangement joins TRBV29-1 to TRBJ2-7; D is perhaps TRBD1 (5 bases). Per germline, CDR1 SQVTM and CDR2 ANQGSEA. The CDR3 covers 12 residues. V lost 3 bases to trimming and J lost 5 bases, with 11 bases between them. The CDR3 is CSVDLQGHEQYF. For the CDR3, the DNA is TGCAGCGTTGATCTGCAGGGCCACGAGCAGTACTTC.

This chain joins TRBV6-5 and TRBJ2-3, with 9 bases lining up with TRBD1. Trimming removed 8 bases from V and 1 base from J; junction bases left unmatched: 7. Per germline, CDR1 MNHEY and CDR2 SVGAGI. CDR3 length: 15 amino acids. CDR3 region: CASAQGDRGTDTQYF. As DNA, the CDR3 is TGTGCCAGCGCCCAAGGGGACAGGGGCACAGATACGCAGTATTTT.